The present TCR beta chain was sequenced within a study of shared clonotypes between healthy human individuals. Profiled with immunoSEQ multiplex PCR; TCRdb holds only in-frame clones, not every one. The sample contains some 2,100,000 clones, 90% to 97% of which appear only once. The CDR3 sequence is 14 residues long. V trimming: 4 bases; J trimming: 4 bases; junction bases outside the gene matches: 7. Per germline, CDR1 MNHEY and CDR2 SVGAGI. The source material was naive CD4+ T cells sorted from blood. Subset meaning: CD45RA+ positively selected. This sequence was found in a man aged 18 to 30 in good health. The chain is built from TRBV6-5 and TRBJ2-7, with 7 bases matching TRBD1. The CDR3 DNA follows: TGTGCCAGCAGTTCATCACAGGGGCGGTACGAGCAGTACTTC. As protein: CASSSSQGRYEQYF.